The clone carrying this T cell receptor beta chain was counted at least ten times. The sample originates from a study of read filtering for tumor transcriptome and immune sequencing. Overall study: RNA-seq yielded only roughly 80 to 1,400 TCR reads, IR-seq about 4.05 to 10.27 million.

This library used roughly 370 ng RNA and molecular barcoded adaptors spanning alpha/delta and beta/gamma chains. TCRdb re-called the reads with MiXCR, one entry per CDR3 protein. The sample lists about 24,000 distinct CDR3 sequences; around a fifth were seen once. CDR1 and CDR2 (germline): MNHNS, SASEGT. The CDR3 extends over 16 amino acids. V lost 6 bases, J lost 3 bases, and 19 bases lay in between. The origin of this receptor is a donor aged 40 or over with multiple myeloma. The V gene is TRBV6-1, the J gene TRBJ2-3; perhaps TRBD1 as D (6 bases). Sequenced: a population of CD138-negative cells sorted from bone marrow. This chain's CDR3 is CASRALQGMATDTQYF. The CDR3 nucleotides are TGTGCCAGCAGGGCTCTACAGGGAATGGCAACAGATACGCAGTATTTT.